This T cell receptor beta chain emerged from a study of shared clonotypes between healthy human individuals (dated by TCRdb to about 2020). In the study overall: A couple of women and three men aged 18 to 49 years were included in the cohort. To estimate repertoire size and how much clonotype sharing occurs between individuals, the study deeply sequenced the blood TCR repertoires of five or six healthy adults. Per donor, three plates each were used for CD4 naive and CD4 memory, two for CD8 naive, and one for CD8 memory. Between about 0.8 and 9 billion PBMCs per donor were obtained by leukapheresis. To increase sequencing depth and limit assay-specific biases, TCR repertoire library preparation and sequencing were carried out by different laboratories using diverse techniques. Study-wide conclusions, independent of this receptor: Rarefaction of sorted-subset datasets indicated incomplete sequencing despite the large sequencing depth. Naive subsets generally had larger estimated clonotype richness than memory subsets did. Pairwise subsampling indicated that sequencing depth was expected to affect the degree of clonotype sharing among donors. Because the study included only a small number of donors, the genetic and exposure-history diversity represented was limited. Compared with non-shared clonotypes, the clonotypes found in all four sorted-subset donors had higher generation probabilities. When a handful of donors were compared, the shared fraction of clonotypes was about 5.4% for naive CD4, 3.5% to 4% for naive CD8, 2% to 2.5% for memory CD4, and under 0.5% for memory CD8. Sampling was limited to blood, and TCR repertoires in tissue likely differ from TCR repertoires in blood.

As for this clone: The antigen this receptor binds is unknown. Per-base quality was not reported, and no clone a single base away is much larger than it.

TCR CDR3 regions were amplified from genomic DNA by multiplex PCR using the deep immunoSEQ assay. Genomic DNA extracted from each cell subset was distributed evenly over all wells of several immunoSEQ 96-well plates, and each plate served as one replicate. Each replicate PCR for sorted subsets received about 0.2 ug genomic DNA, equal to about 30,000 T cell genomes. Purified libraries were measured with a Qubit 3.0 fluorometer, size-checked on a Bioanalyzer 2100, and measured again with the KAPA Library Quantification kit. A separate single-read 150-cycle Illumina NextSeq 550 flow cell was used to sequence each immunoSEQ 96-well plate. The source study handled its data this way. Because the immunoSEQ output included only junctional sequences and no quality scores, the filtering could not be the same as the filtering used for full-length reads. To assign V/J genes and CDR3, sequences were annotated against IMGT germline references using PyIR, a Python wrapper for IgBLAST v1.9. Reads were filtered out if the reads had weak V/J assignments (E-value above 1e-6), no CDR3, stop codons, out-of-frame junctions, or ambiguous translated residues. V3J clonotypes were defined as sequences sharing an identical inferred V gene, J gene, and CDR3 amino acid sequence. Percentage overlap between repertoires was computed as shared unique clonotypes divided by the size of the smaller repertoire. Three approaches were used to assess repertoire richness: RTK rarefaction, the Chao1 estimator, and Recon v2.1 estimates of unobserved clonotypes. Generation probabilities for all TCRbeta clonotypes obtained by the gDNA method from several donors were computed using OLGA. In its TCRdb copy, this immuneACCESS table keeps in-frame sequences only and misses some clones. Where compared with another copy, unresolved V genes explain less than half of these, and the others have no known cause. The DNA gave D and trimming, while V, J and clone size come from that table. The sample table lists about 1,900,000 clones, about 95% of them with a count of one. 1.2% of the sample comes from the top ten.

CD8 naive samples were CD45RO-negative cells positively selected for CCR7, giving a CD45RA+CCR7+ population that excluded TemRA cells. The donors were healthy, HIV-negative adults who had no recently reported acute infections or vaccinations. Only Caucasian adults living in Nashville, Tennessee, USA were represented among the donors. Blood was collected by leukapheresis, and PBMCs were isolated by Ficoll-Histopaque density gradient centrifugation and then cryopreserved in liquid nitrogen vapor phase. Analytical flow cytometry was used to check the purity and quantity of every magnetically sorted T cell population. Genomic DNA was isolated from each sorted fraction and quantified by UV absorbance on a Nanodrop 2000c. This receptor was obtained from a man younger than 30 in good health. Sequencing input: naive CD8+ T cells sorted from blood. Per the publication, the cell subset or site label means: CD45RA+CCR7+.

CDR3 protein: CASSLGERKYF. The DNA reads TGTGCCAGCAGCTTGGGGGAGCGGAAGTACTTC. Rearrangement joined TRBV11-3 to TRBJ2-7; the D region is possibly TRBD1 or TRBD2, each matching across 5 bases. CDR1 and CDR2, per the germline V gene, are SGHNT and YENEEA. Measured from the cysteine to the phenylalanine, the CDR3 is 11 residues long. Kept here is only the CDR3 DNA, which spans 33 bases and is read in frame from base 1. The trim is 3 bases for V and 11 bases for J, with a gap of 11 bases between the germline ends.